This T cell receptor beta chain was sequenced during a study of cytomegalovirus exposure and HLA in healthy donors. Study-level results: Later analysis identified 15,000 to 20,000 TCR beta sequences associated with HLA alleles, using a false discovery rate threshold of 0.05. Among TCR beta chains of equal frequency, HLA-associated ones were more clonally expanded in a later analysis. A later analysis found most CMV-associated TCR beta chains apparently HLA-restricted.

V lost 6 bases, J lost 4 bases, and 9 bases stayed unmatched. The CDR3 is 15 residues long. In germline, CDR1 is SNHLY, CDR2 FYNNEI. PCR involved 60 Vbeta and 13 Jbeta primers. Clones were sequenced by immunoSEQ multiplex PCR, and TCRdb holds only the in-frame ones, with some missing. The sample yields a few hundred thousand clones, about four fifths seen once. A word on this clone: What it binds is not known.

The chain uses TRBV2 and TRBJ2-1; 7 bases are shared with TRBD2. This clonotype was sampled from a man younger than 45 in good health and CMV-seronegative. The sample taken for sequencing was PBMCs. The CDR3 loop is CASSDSSGVYNEQFF. CDR3 bases: TGTGCCAGCAGCGATTCTAGCGGTGTTTACAATGAGCAGTTCTTC. The variable domain in full, with the rest retrieved from reference TRBV2 and TRBJ2-1, is EPEVTQTPSHQVTQMGQEVILRCVPISNHLYFYWYRQILGQKVEFLVSFYNNEISEKSEIFDDQFSVERPDGSNFTLKIRSTKLEDSAMYFCASSDSSGVYNEQFFGPGTRLTVL.